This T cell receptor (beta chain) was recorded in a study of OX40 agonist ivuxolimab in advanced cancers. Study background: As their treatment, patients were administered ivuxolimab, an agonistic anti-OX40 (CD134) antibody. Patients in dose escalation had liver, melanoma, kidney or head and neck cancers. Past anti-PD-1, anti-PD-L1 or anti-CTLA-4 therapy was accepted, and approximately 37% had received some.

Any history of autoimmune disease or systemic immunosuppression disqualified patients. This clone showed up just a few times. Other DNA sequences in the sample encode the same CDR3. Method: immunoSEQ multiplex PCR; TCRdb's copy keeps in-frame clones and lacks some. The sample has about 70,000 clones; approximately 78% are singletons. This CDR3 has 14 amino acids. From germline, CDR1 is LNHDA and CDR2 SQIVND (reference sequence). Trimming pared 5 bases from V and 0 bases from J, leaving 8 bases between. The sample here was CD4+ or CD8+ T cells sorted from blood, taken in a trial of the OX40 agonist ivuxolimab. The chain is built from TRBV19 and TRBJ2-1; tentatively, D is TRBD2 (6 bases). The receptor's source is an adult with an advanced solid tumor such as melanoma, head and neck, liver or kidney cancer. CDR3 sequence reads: CASSRGSSYNEQFF. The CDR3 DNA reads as TGTGCCAGTAGTCGGGGGAGCTCCTACAATGAGCAGTTCTTC.